A single sample gave rise to the 18 T cell receptor beta chains below, sequenced in a study of identical twins. Each CDR3 protein gets one entry after TCRdb re-called the 5' RACE reads with MiXCR. The sample includes 700,000 or so distinct CDR3 sequences, over 8.5% of them seen just once. These data are also associated with another study on yellow fever vaccine responses in identical twins.

The material sequenced was PBMCs. These TCRs come from a woman aged 18-35 years in good health.

This clonotype was detected ten times or more. The chain employs TRBV10-3 and TRBJ2-6; D is perhaps TRBD1 (6 bases). Germline V CDR1 and CDR2: ENHRY, SYGVKD. Trimming took off 6 bases at V and 0 bases at J, with 15 bases between the two ends. The CDR3 runs 17 residues. CDR3 amino acids: CAIRADRNNSGANVLTF. In nucleotides, the CDR3 is TGTGCCATCAGGGCGGACAGAAACAACTCTGGGGCCAACGTCCTGACTTTC.

The chain has TRBV20-1 and TRBJ2-4; D may be TRBD1 (7 bases). CDR1 is DFQATT, CDR2 SNEGSKA, per germline (reference sequence). Trimming left V 2 bases short and J 0 bases short, with 32 bases between. The CDR3 is 22 residues long. The CDR3 DNA is TGCAGTGCTAGACCGACGTGGGACTTCAGGGGGAAGAGGGGACTAGCCAAAAACATTCAGTACTTC. Its translation is CSARPTWDFRGKRGLAKNIQYF.

V usage is TRBV7-2 and J usage is TRBJ1-5, with D hard to call. The CDR3 sequence is 13 residues long. CDR1 and CDR2 from the germline V gene are SGHTA and FQGNSA. Trimming stripped 5 bases from V and 7 bases from J, with 12 bases between. CDR3 region: CASSLTSYQPQHF. CDR3 sequence (DNA): TGTGCCAGCAGCCTCACGTCGTACCAGCCCCAGCATTTT.

The gene calls are TRBV5-1 and TRBJ1-4; D not certain. CDR1 and CDR2 from the germline V gene are SGHRS and YFSETQ. The CDR3 spans 14 residues. Between the trimmed V and J ends, which lost 0 bases and 5 bases, there was a span of 8 bases. The CDR3: CASSLVGMNEKLFF. The CDR3 coding sequence is TGCGCCAGCAGCTTGGTCGGGATGAATGAAAAACTGTTTTTT.

At least ten counts were recorded for this clonotype. V is TRBV12-3 or TRBV12-4 and J is TRBJ2-5; 8 bases align to TRBD1. Trimming cost V 5 bases and J 2 bases; bases outside gene matches: 4. This CDR3 has 14 amino acids. The chain's CDR3 is CASSTRDRQETQYF. The CDR3, as DNA: TGTGCCAGCAGTACCCGGGACAGGCAAGAGACCCAGTACTTC.

The table lists this clonotype with a few counts. The chain combines TRBV6-2 or TRBV6-3 with TRBJ2-1; TRBD2 matches 7 bases. The CDR3 has 12 amino acids. Germline values: CDR1 MNHEY, CDR2 SVGEGT. V shed 6 bases and J 9 bases; nucleotides not matched to a gene: 5. The CDR3 loop is CASRTGGPEQFF. The CDR3 region has the DNA TGTGCCAGCAGGACGGGGGGACCTGAGCAGTTCTTC.

This clonotype was observed a handful of times. The rearrangement joins TRBV27 to TRBJ1-1; D not resolved. There are 14 residues in the CDR3. V lost 6 bases to trimming and J lost 2 bases, with 13 bases between them. Germline V gene lookup returns CDR1 MNHEY and CDR2 SMNVEV (reference sequence). The CDR3 DNA reads TGTGCCAGCAGCCTTACCCACGCAAACACTGAAGCTTTCTTT. Translated: CASSLTHANTEAFF.

The chain recombines TRBV7-2 with TRBJ2-7; D uncertain. Trimming took 3 bases from V and 4 from J, leaving 7 bases between them. The CDR3 consists of 12 residues. Germline CDR1 is SGHTA and CDR2 is FQGNSA. DNA for the CDR3: TGTGCCAGCAGCTTTCCACAGTACGAGCAGTACTTC. It specifies CASSFPQYEQYF.

This clonotype was detected ten times or more. This chain uses TRBV7-9 with TRBJ2-1; TRBD2 aligns across 8 bases. There are 14 residues in the CDR3. Trimming took 5 bases from V and 7 from J; bases not matched to a gene: 7. CDR1 and CDR2 (germline): SEHNR, FQNEAQ (reference sequence). The CDR3 DNA sequence: TGTGCCAGCAGCCGGGGGACTAGTTGGAATGAGCAGTTCTTC. Translated, it gives CASSRGTSWNEQFF.

This clonotype was detected many times. V gene TRBV29-1 combines with J gene TRBJ1-6; a possible D gene is TRBD1 (6 bases). Germline CDR1 is SQVTM and CDR2 is ANQGSEA. This CDR3 is 14 amino acids long. Trimming took 5 bases from V and 8 from J, leaving 16 bases between them. The CDR3 bases are TGCAGCGTTAGCTTAGGAGACAGGTATTCACCCCTCCACTTT. Its protein is CSVSLGDRYSPLHF.

At least ten counts were recorded for this clonotype. The chain uses TRBV27 and TRBJ2-2; D is undetermined. This CDR3 is 16 amino acids long. Germline V CDR1 and CDR2: MNHEY, SMNVEV (reference sequence). Trimming took 9 bases from V and 3 from J, leaving 20 bases between them. The CDR3 bases are TGTGCCAGTCCTATCCTCCCGGAGCACCACACCGGGGAGCTGTTTTTT. Its translation: CASPILPEHHTGELFF.

The rearrangement joins TRBV15 to TRBJ2-1, with 15 bases that match TRBD2. J was trimmed by 6 bases and V by 2 bases; bases with no gene match: 5. This CDR3 comprises 17 residues. Germline-derived CDR1 and CDR2 are LNHNV and YYDKDF (reference sequence). The CDR3 sequence is CATSRQRTSGRGNEQFF. CDR3 in DNA: TGTGCCACCAGCAGACAGAGGACTAGCGGGAGGGGCAATGAGCAGTTCTTC.

This clonotype occurred many times. This chain links TRBV3-1 with TRBJ2-7, with D unresolved. The CDR3 totals 14 residues. V lost 0 bases and J 2 bases, leaving 8 bases between the germline ends. Germline loops: CDR1 LGHDT, CDR2 YNNKEL (reference sequence). CDR3 loop: CASSQDRAPYEQYF. CDR3 in DNA: TGTGCCAGCAGCCAAGATAGGGCTCCCTACGAGCAGTACTTC.

The chain combines TRBV7-2 with TRBJ2-1, with 9 bases lining up with TRBD2. J gave up 9 bases and V 7 bases, and 7 bases lay outside the gene matches. Germline values: CDR1 SGHTA, CDR2 FQGNSA. The CDR3 totals 13 residues. For the CDR3, the DNA is TGTGCCAGCACCGTGAGGCGGGAGGGTGAGCAGTTCTTC. Translation: CASTVRREGEQFF. The full variable domain, rest sourced from reference TRBV7-2 and TRBJ2-1, is GAGVSQSPSNKVTEKGKDVELRCDPISGHTALYWYRQSLGQGLEFLIYFQGNSAPDKSGLPSDRFSAERTGGSVSTLTIQRTQQEDSAVYLCASTVRREGEQFFGPGTRLTVL.

This clonotype was seen many times. The genes are TRBV7-6 and TRBJ2-3; 16 bases map to TRBD2. This CDR3 contains 16 residues. Germline V lookup: CDR1 SGHVS, CDR2 FNYEAQ. The V and J ends lost 6 bases and 6 bases, in that order; junction bases with no gene match: 6. Written as DNA, the CDR3 is TGTGCCAGCAGGGGGACTAGCGGGGGGGCCTGGGATACGCAGTATTTT. Translating it yields CASRGTSGGAWDTQYF.

This clonotype was found many times. The CDR3 here is CAISLTSGGAEETQYF. CDR3 nucleotides: TGTGCCATCAGCCTGACTAGCGGGGGGGCCGAAGAGACCCAGTACTTC. The rearrangement uses TRBV10-3 and TRBJ2-5; the match to TRBD2 covers 14 bases. The germline CDR1 and CDR2 sequences are ENHRY and SYGVKD. With 6 bases clipped from V and 3 bases from J, the junction kept 6 bases outside the gene matches. The CDR3 has 16 residues.

This clonotype was counted a few times. The chain couples TRBV7-9 to TRBJ1-2; D unclear. Trimming shortened V by 4 bases and J by 2 bases, and 11 bases separated the two germline ends. This CDR3 has 14 residues. Germline values: CDR1 SEHNR, CDR2 FQNEAQ (reference sequence). Here the CDR3 reads CASSSLFANYGYTF. Here the CDR3 DNA reads TGTGCCAGCAGCTCGCTTTTTGCCAACTATGGCTACACCTTC.

The chain recombines TRBV20-1 with TRBJ2-1, with TRBD2 as a possible D gene (5 bases). CDR3 length equals 13 residues. The germline V and J ends were trimmed by 2 bases and 9 bases, with 14 bases remaining between them. Germline CDR1 is DFQATT and CDR2 is SNEGSKA (reference sequence). CDR3 sequence (DNA): TGCAGTGCTAGACCTAAGGAGGACCCTGAGCAGTTCTTC. The encoded protein is CSARPKEDPEQFF.